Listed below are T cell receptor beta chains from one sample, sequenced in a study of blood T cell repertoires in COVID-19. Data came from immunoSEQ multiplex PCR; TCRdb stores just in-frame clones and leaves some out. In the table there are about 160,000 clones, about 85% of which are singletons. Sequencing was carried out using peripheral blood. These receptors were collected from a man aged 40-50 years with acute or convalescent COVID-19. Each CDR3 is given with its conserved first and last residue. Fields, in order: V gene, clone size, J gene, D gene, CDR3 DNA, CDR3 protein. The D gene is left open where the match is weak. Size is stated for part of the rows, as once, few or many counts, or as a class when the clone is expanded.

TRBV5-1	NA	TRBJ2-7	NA	TGCGCCAGCAGCTCCACAGGAACCTACGAGCAGTACTTC	CASSSTGTYEQYF
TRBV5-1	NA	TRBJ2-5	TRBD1	TGCGCCAGCAGCCGCCTGACGGGACAGGGAATCATTTTACAAGAGACCCAGTACTTC	CASSRLTGQGIILQETQYF
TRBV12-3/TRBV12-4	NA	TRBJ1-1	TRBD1	TGTGCCAGCAGCTCGGACAGGGGAGCTTTCTTT	CASSSDRGAFF
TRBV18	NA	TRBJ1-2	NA	TGTGCCAGCTCGCCACTACGGTTAGAGGACTATGGCTACACCTTC	CASSPLRLEDYGYTF
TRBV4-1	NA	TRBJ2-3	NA	TGCGCCAGCAGCCAAGTACCCACTGGAGGTTCCACAGATACGCAGTATTTT	CASSQVPTGGSTDTQYF
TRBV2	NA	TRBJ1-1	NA	TGTGCCAGCAATGATTCCCCTGACACTGAAGCTTTCTTT	CASNDSPDTEAFF
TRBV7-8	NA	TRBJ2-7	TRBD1	TGTGCCAGCAGCTTTTCACAGGGGGCCCCTATTACTTACGAGCAGTACTTC	CASSFSQGAPITYEQYF
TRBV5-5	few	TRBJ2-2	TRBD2	TGTGCCAGCAGCTTGATAACTAGCGGGGGCGGAGGGGAGCTGTTTTTT	CASSLITSGGGGELFF
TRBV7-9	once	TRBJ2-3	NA	TGTGCCAGCAGCTCGCAGACGGGATTCTCGCAGTATTTT	CASSSQTGFSQYF
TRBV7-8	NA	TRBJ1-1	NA	TGTGCCAGCAGCTTAACCAGGGGCGGGAACACTGAAGCTTTCTTT	CASSLTRGGNTEAFF
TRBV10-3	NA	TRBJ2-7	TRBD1	TGTGCCATCAGTGAGTCGTTGGTCGGACAGGGGGCGTACGAGCAGTACTTC	CAISESLVGQGAYEQYF
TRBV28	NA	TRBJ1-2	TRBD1	TGTGCCAGCAGTTACAAACCAGGGGGATATGGCTACACCTTC	CASSYKPGGYGYTF
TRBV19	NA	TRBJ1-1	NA	TGTGCCAGTAGTATCCAGGTGAACACTGAAGCTTTCTTT	CASSIQVNTEAFF
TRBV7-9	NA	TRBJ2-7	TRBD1	TGTGCCAGCAGCTTAGCCTCGGGACAGGGGAACGAGCAGTACTTC	CASSLASGQGNEQYF